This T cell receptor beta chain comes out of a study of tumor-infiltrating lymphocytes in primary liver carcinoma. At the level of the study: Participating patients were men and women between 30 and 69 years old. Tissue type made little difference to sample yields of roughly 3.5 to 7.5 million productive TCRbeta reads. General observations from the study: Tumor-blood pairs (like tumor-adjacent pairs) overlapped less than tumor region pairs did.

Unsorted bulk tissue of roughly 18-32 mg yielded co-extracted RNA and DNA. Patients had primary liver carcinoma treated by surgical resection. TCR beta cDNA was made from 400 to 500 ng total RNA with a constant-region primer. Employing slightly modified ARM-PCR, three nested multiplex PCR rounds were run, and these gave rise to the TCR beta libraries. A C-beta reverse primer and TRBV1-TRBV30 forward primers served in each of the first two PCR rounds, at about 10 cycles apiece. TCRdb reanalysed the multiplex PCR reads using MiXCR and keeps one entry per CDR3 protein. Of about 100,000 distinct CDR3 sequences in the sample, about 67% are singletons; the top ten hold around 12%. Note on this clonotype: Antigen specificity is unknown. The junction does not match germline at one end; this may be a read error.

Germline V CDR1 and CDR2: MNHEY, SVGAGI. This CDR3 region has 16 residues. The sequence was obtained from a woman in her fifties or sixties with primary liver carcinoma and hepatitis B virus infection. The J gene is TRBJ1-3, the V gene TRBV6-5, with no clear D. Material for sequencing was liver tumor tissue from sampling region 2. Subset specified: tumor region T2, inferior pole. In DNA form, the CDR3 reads TGTGCAAGCAGCGACGTGCGCCGAACCTCTGGAAACACCATATATTTT. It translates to CASSDVRRTSGNTIYF.